The sequence of this T cell receptor (beta chain) was determined in a study of control samples from healthy donors and cancer patients. Method: immunoSEQ multiplex PCR; TCRdb's copy keeps in-frame clones and lacks some. Found here are approximately 87,000 clones, roughly 86% of them singletons; the top ten hold roughly 1.3%. Trimming stripped 7 bases from V and 4 bases from J, with 17 bases between. This CDR3 has 15 residues. Germline CDR1 reads SNHLY; CDR2 reads FYNNEI. This clone was picked up a small number of times. The specimen was blood. The rearrangement links TRBV2 to TRBJ1-5; a possible D gene is TRBD1 (6 bases). This clonotype originated in a woman between 45 and 60 years old in good health. CDR3 in amino acids: CASTGDNLANQPQHF. The DNA of the CDR3 is TGTGCCAGCACCGGGGACAATCTGGCAAATCAGCCCCAGCATTTT.